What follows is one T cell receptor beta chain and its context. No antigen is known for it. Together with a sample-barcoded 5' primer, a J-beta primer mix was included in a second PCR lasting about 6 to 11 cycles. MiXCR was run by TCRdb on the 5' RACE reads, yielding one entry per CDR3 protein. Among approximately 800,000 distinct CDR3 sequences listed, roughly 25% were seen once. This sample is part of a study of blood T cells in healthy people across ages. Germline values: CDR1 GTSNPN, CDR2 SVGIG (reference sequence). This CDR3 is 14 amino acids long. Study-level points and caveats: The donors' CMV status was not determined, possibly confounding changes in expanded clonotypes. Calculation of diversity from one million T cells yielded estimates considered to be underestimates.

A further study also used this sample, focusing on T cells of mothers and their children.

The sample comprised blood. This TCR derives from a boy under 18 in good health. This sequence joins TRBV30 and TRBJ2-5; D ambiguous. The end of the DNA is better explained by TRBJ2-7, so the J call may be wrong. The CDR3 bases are TGTGCCTGGACCTCACCGGAAGCCCCCTACGAGCAGTACTTC. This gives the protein CAWTSPEAPYEQYF.